Listed here are 28 T cell receptor beta chains from one sample, sequenced in a study of T cells in Graves' hyperthyroidism and ophthalmopathy. Amplification targeted TCR beta CDR3 regions from RNA transcripts. The TCR CDR3 first-round RT-PCR relied on the HTBI primer set. TCRdb ran MiXCR on the multiplex PCR reads and lists one entry per CDR3 protein. The sample carries approximately 480,000 distinct CDR3 sequences, around 20% recorded once. The sample comprised blood. All receptors derive from a man in his late teens or twenties with Graves' hyperthyroidism.

This clonotype was observed at least ten times. The J gene is TRBJ1-1, the V gene TRBV9, with D perhaps matching TRBD1 (5 bases). The CDR3 has 15 amino acids. V was shortened by 4 bases and J by 1 base, with 14 bases between the two germline ends. Per germline, CDR1 SGDLS and CDR2 YYNGEE. In nucleotides, the CDR3 is TGTGCCAGCAGCCCCTTCGGGACGCCGAACACTGAAGCTTTCTTT. Protein product: CASSPFGTPNTEAFF.

This clonotype was detected ten times or more. V is TRBV6-1 and J is TRBJ2-7; D may be TRBD1 (6 bases). V was clipped by 2 bases and J by 4 bases, with 15 bases between them. Germline CDR1 reads MNHNS; CDR2 reads SASEGT. CDR3 size: 15 residues. CDR3 region: CASSERGTSTYEQYF. The CDR3 DNA sequence: TGTGCCAGCAGTGAAAGGGGGACATCCACTTACGAGCAGTACTTC.

This clonotype was seen ten or more times. The V and J genes are TRBV2 and TRBJ1-1; no reliable D call. V was trimmed by 1 base and J by 5 bases, leaving 14 bases between them. From germline, CDR1 is SNHLY and CDR2 FYNNEI. The CDR3 loop spans 15 amino acids. The CDR3 bases are TGTGCCAGCAGTGAAGGAATAGGACGGATTACTGAAGCTTTCTTT. This gives the protein CASSEGIGRITEAFF. The variable domain in full, with the rest retrieved from reference TRBV2 and TRBJ1-1, is EPEVTQTPSHQVTQMGQEVILRCVPISNHLYFYWYRQILGQKVEFLVSFYNNEISEKSEIFDDQFSVERPDGSNFTLKIRSTKLEDSAMYFCASSEGIGRITEAFFGQGTRLTVV.

This clonotype has a count of ten or more. The V and J genes are TRBV5-1 and TRBJ2-7, with D possibly TRBD2 on 6 matching bases. Germline V CDR1 and CDR2: SGHRS, YFSETQ. The CDR3 loop spans 14 amino acids. V dropped 4 bases and J dropped 9 bases, with 20 bases sitting between them. The CDR3 DNA sequence: TGCGCCAGCAGCGGCGGGACGGAGACTACGCCGCAGTACTTC. This gives the protein CASSGGTETTPQYF.

V gene TRBV4-1 combines with J gene TRBJ2-2, with 9 bases that match TRBD2. The CDR3 is made up of 15 amino acids. From germline, CDR1 is MGHRA and CDR2 YSYEKL. With V trimmed by 4 bases and J by 7 bases, 7 bases remained unmatched. Here the CDR3 reads CASSLSGRSNGELFF. In DNA form, the CDR3 reads TGCGCCAGCAGCCTAAGCGGGAGGTCGAACGGGGAGCTGTTTTTT.

Many counts were recorded for this clonotype. The chain uses TRBV2 and TRBJ2-5, with D perhaps TRBD2 (6 bases). There are 13 residues in the CDR3. V shed 10 bases and J shed 1 base, with 13 bases lying between them. The germline V gene has CDR1 SNHLY and CDR2 FYNNEI. The CDR3 loop reads CATPGTVQETQYF. CDR3 DNA sequence: TGTGCCACCCCAGGGACTGTCCAAGAGACCCAGTACTTC.

The V and J genes are TRBV9 and TRBJ1-1; D call uncertain. The CDR3 has 13 residues. The germline V gene encodes CDR1 SGDLS and CDR2 YYNGEE. V was clipped by 3 bases and J by 5 bases, with 11 bases between them. CDR3: CASSESGWTEAFF. In DNA form, the CDR3 reads TGTGCCAGCAGCGAATCCGGGTGGACTGAAGCTTTCTTT.

The chain has TRBV6-5 and TRBJ2-5; TRBD1 matches at 9 bases. J lost 5 bases, V lost 2 bases, and 9 bases had no gene match. CDR1 MNHEY and CDR2 SVGAGI come from the germline V gene. This CDR3 region has 16 residues. The CDR3 sequence is CASSYGSGTGRETQYF. The CDR3 nucleotides are TGTGCCAGCAGTTACGGGTCCGGGACAGGGCGGGAGACCCAGTACTTC.

This clonotype was observed many times. The rearrangement uses TRBV28 and TRBJ2-7; 9 bases fit TRBD1. The V gene's germline CDR1 is MDHEN and CDR2 SYDVKM. CDR3 length equals 14 residues. V lost 10 bases, J lost 3 bases, and 10 bases stayed unmatched. The CDR3 reads CATLDRGLFYEQYF. The DNA of the CDR3 is TGTGCCACCCTGGACAGGGGACTGTTCTACGAGCAGTACTTC.

This clonotype has ten or more counts. The rearrangement links TRBV27 to TRBJ2-7; TRBD2 is a possible D gene (6 bases). The CDR3 spans 13 residues. Trimming shortened V by 4 bases and J by 0 bases, and 7 bases separated the two germline ends. Per germline, CDR1 MNHEY and CDR2 SMNVEV (reference sequence). The CDR3 loop is CASSWEASYEQYF. The CDR3 bases are TGTGCCAGCAGTTGGGAGGCCTCCTACGAGCAGTACTTC.

This chain joins TRBV6-4 and TRBJ2-2; TRBD2 might be the D (6 bases). The germline gives CDR1 MRHNA, CDR2 SNTAGT. CDR3 size: 14 residues. V was trimmed by 6 bases and J by 4 bases, leaving 12 bases between them. This CDR3 is CASRAGGFTGELFF. The CDR3 DNA follows: TGTGCCAGCAGAGCCGGGGGTTTCACCGGGGAGCTGTTTTTT.

Concerning this clonotype: Mismatch with germline at one junction end may stem from a read error. The V call is TRBV6-2 or TRBV6-3, the J call TRBJ2-2; D is perhaps TRBD2 (5 bases). Germline lookup yields CDR1 MNHEY and CDR2 SVGEGT. The CDR3 covers 11 residues. CDR3 sequence reads: CASILTGDLFF. DNA for the CDR3: TGTGCCAGCATCCTGACCGGGGATCTGTTTTTT.

This clonotype was seen ten or more times. One end of the junction varies from germline; a read error may be responsible. The V and J genes are TRBV6-1 and TRBJ1-2; 9 bases match TRBD1. This CDR3 has 19 residues. Germline V lookup: CDR1 MNHNS, CDR2 SASEGT. The CDR3 here is CASSEHSYRDRDFGYGHTF. For the CDR3, the DNA is TGTGCCAGCAGTGAACACAGCTACCGGGACAGGGACTTCGGCTATGGCCACACCTTC.

This clonotype was counted at least ten times. V and J are TRBV10-3 and TRBJ1-1; D ambiguous. The length of the CDR3 is 12 residues. Germline-derived CDR1 and CDR2 are ENHRY and SYGVKD. The V and J ends lost 4 bases and 6 bases respectively, with 9 bases between them. The CDR3 DNA reads as TGTGCCATCAGTGGGACGCGGGCTGAAGCTTTCTTT. This translates into CAISGTRAEAFF.

There are many counts of this clonotype. The V call is TRBV6-5, the J call TRBJ1-5, with a tentative D call TRBD1 (5 bases). V lost 2 bases to trimming and J lost 8 bases, with 7 bases between them. Germline CDR1 is MNHEY and CDR2 is SVGAGI. CDR3 length: 12 amino acids. The CDR3 DNA follows: TGTGCCAGCAGTTACGGAGGGGAGCCCCAGCATTTT. Its translation: CASSYGGEPQHF.

The sample holds many counts of this clonotype. This chain joins TRBV30 and TRBJ1-2; D is undetermined. Germline CDR1 and CDR2: GTSNPN and SVGIG (reference sequence). CDR3 length equals 11 residues. Trimming took off 3 bases at V and 10 bases at J, with 12 bases between the two ends. Here the CDR3 reads CAWSIGSAYTF. The CDR3 DNA reads as TGTGCCTGGAGCATTGGGTCGGCCTACACCTTC. Full variable domain (outside the CDR3, taken from reference TRBV30 and TRBJ1-2): SQTIHQWPATLVQPVGSPLSLECTVEGTSNPNLYWYRQAAGRGLQLLFYSVGIGQISSEVPQNLSASRPQDRQFILSSKKLLLSDSGFYLCAWSIGSAYTFGSGTRLTVV.

This clonotype was found many times. The gene calls are TRBV4-1 and TRBJ1-1, with 10 bases identical to TRBD1. Germline CDR1 and CDR2: MGHRA and YSYEKL. There are 14 residues in the CDR3. The V gene end was trimmed by 3 bases and the J gene end by 8 bases; junction bases not matched to a gene: 6. This CDR3 reads CASSHSGQGSEAFF. The CDR3 bases are TGCGCCAGCAGCCACTCGGGACAGGGGAGCGAAGCTTTCTTT.

This clonotype was seen repeatedly, ten times or more. This chain links TRBV6-6 with TRBJ1-5, with D maybe TRBD1 (5 bases). This CDR3 is built from 13 residues. The V gene's germline CDR1 is MNHNY and CDR2 SVGAGI (reference sequence). Trimming shortened V by 7 bases and J by 6 bases, and 13 bases separated the two germline ends. Here the CDR3 reads CASKRRDGQPQHF. CDR3 bases: TGTGCCAGCAAGAGGAGGGACGGTCAGCCCCAGCATTTT.

V gene TRBV3-1 combines with J gene TRBJ2-2; perhaps TRBD2 as D (5 bases). The germline V gene has CDR1 LGHDT and CDR2 YNNKEL (reference sequence). Trimming took off 1 base at V and 9 bases at J, with 12 bases between the two ends. CDR3 length: 14 residues. For the CDR3, the DNA is TGTGCCAGCAGCCAAGGGCCTCGGAGGTGGGAGCTGTTTTTT. Encoded protein: CASSQGPRRWELFF.

This clonotype was counted at least ten times. The rearrangement joins TRBV9 to TRBJ1-2, with D unclear. V dropped 4 bases and J dropped 1 base, with 17 bases sitting between them. Germline CDR1 and CDR2: SGDLS and YYNGEE. CDR3 length equals 16 residues. This CDR3 is CASSPGGGPLNYGYTF. CDR3 in DNA: TGTGCCAGCAGCCCCGGCGGTGGACCTCTTAACTATGGCTACACCTTC.

This clonotype was counted many times. V usage is TRBV14 and J usage is TRBJ2-5; the D is unclear. Trimming pared 4 bases from V and 1 base from J, leaving 10 bases between. This CDR3 comprises 14 residues. Germline loops: CDR1 SGHDN, CDR2 FVKESK. The CDR3: CASSPITTQETQYF. As DNA, the CDR3 is TGTGCCAGCAGCCCCATAACCACCCAAGAGACCCAGTACTTC.

This clonotype was detected only a few times. The chain carries TRBV11-1 and TRBJ2-1; 9 bases map to TRBD2. With V trimmed by 5 bases and J by 3 bases, 8 bases remained unmatched. In germline, CDR1 is SGHAT, CDR2 FQDESV (reference sequence). This CDR3 spans 16 amino acids. The chain's CDR3 is CASSRVASGDYNEQFF. DNA for the CDR3: TGTGCCAGCAGCCGCGTAGCTAGCGGGGACTACAATGAGCAGTTCTTC.

In its sample, this clonotype was seen many times. V gene TRBV24-1 combines with J gene TRBJ1-1, with D possibly being TRBD1 (6 bases). V dropped 8 bases and J dropped 4 bases, with 13 bases sitting between them. CDR1 and CDR2 from the germline V gene are KGHDR and SFDVKD. The CDR3 has 13 residues. CDR3: CATTSTGFTEAFF. The CDR3 coding sequence is TGTGCCACCACTTCGACAGGATTCACTGAAGCTTTCTTT.

The CDR3 coding sequence is TGTGCCAGCATGGGGGGATCCTACGAGCAGTACTTC. Amino acids: CASMGGSYEQYF. The rearrangement uses TRBV12-3 or TRBV12-4 and TRBJ2-7; D is perhaps TRBD2 (6 bases). The V end was cut by 7 bases, the J end by 1 base, with 8 bases between. This CDR3 is built from 12 residues.

This clonotype showed up many times. This chain joins TRBV6-1 and TRBJ2-7; the match to TRBD1 covers 7 bases. Germline CDR1 MNHNS, CDR2 SASEGT. Trimming at V came to 5 bases and at J to 3 bases, leaving 4 bases not matched to a gene. The CDR3 has 13 residues. The CDR3 nucleotides read TGTGCCAGCAGTCAATCAGGGGGCTACGAGCAGTACTTC. Translating it yields CASSQSGGYEQYF.

This clonotype was recorded many times. The chain combines TRBV28 with TRBJ2-5, with a possible D match to TRBD2 (5 bases). Deletions cut 1 base from V and 1 base from J, with 10 bases between. The germline V gene has CDR1 MDHEN and CDR2 SYDVKM. CDR3 length equals 15 residues. The CDR3 DNA sequence: TGTGCCAGCAGTTTATCTAGCTCCCTCCAAGAGACCCAGTACTTC. It translates to CASSLSSSLQETQYF.

The chain uses TRBV11-2 and TRBJ2-5; possibly TRBD1 or TRBD2 for D (5 bases each). The CDR3 sequence is 17 residues long. The germline CDR1 and CDR2 sequences are SGHAT and FQNNGV. V shed 5 bases and J shed 3 bases, with 22 bases lying between them. The CDR3 DNA follows: TGTGCCAGCAGCCCATACCCGAGTGGGGGTCGGGAAGAGACCCAGTACTTC. Translating gives CASSPYPSGGREETQYF.

As concerns this clonotype: With a much larger clone just one base away, this may be a read error. The conserved final phenylalanine or tryptophan is absent from the CDR3, which likely points to a read error. The chain carries TRBV29-1 and TRBJ2-7; no clear D gene. The ends were cut back, 2 bases at V and 3 bases at J, with 11 bases in the middle. The CDR3 is 13 amino acids. The germline gives CDR1 SQVTM, CDR2 ANQGSEA. The CDR3 spells CSVENGPSYEQYI. The DNA of the CDR3 is TGCAGCGTTGAAAATGGACCGAGCTACGAGCAGTACATC.